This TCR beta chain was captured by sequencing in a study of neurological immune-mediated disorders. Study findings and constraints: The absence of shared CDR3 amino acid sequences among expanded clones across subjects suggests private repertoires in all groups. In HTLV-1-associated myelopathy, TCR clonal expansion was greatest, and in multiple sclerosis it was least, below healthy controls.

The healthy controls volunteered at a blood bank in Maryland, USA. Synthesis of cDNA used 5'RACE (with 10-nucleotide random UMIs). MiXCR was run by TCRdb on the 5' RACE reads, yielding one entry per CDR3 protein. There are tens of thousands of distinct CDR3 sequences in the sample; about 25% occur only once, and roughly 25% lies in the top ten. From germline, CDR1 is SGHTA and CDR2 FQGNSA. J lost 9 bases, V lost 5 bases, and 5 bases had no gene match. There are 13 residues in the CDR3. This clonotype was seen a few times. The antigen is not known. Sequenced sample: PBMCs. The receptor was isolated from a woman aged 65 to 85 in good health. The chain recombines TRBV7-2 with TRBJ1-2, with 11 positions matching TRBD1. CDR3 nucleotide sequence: TGTGCCAGCAGCGCCGGGACAGGGGGACGCTACACCTTC. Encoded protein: CASSAGTGGRYTF.